One T cell receptor (beta chain) is described in this entry. Its antigen is as yet unknown. The data were produced by immunoSEQ multiplex PCR, yet TCRdb's version contains in-frame clones alone and is incomplete. The sample has over 120,000 clones, approximately 91% seen once. These data belong to a study of graft-versus-host responses after intestinal transplantation. For the study at large: Anti-thymocyte globulin induction was given to all recipients, followed by tacrolimus and steroids for around three years. Study-level findings and limits: Early after transplant, HvG declines were associated with peak levels of circulating GvH clones.

The V end was cut by 5 bases, the J end by 0 bases, with 7 bases between. This CDR3 has 13 residues. Germline CDR1 SGHTA, CDR2 FQGTGA. Sample: unstimulated CD4+ T cells sorted from spleen or lymph node cells, taken before intestinal transplant. The TCR comes from a human donor who received an intestinal transplant. The chain couples TRBV7-3 to TRBJ2-5; tentative D call: TRBD1 (6 bases). In DNA form, the CDR3 reads TGTGCCAGCAGCCGGGACAACCAAGAGACCCAGTACTTC. It encodes CASSRDNQETQYF. The full variable domain, completed using reference TRBV7-3 and TRBJ2-5, is GAGVSQTPSNKVTEKGKYVELRCDPISGHTALYWYRQSLGQGPEFLIYFQGTGAADDSGLPNDRFFAVRPEGSVSTLKIQRTERGDSAVYLCASSRDNQETQYFGPGTRLLVL.